This section outlines one T cell receptor beta chain sequence together with its context. Its antigen is currently not known. The input lacks base qualities; no much larger clone sits a single base away. The cohort consisted of some 730 healthy bone marrow donors. All cohort members were sampled while nominally healthy, although unrecorded immune exposures were likely present. The donor tested CMV seronegative, placing the donor among the 350 to 400 seronegative members of the cohort. Each donor provided a peripheral blood sample, and peripheral blood mononuclear cells were used for TCR beta sequencing. The Qiagen DNeasy Blood Extraction Kit was used to extract genomic DNA from the blood cell samples. The entry originates in a study of cytomegalovirus exposure and HLA in healthy donors (dated by TCRdb to between 2016 and 2019). Broadly, across the study: An earlier analysis of several hundred of the donors reported more than 250 Gb of sequence data and about 100 million unique TCR beta sequences from 150 million to 200 million T cells. Alongside the repertoire data, information on donor age, sex, ethnicity and CMV serostatus was compiled. Rather than using new phenotypic data, the later analysis identified candidate immune exposures from TCR beta sequences and from how often those sequences occurred across donors. An earlier analysis of approximately 630 of the donors applied high-throughput TCR beta sequencing to assess whether each TCR beta V gene segment acted as functional or pseudogenic. The number of donors typed differed by locus, with about 629-630 for A, B, C, DRB1 and DQB1, approximately 500 for DQA1, 600 to 610 for DPA1, and some 440 for DPB1. Along with the roughly 670-subject first cohort, a separate validation cohort of approximately 110 different subjects was used. HLA typing covered class I and class II loci at four-digit resolution. To study patterns of TCR occurrence, a later analysis re-analyzed previously published TCR beta repertoires from around 670 donors and added high-resolution HLA genotyping. Genome-wide SNP genotypes for about three fifths of the 666 donors were used in a later genetic analysis, which treated that subset as a discovery cohort. All discovery cohort repertoires had been generated using a single sequencing platform. Roughly 300 gigabases of sequencing data and roughly 80 million unique TCR sequences made up an early release that covered approximately 650 HLA-typed donors. Using immunosequencing, the study profiled T cell repertoires from about 620 subjects and related those repertoires to cytomegalovirus serostatus. Among 398 genotyped donors of the cohort, an average of roughly 230,000 unique TCR beta nucleotide sequences was sequenced per donor, of which approximately 18% were non-productive. About 5 DR-DQ haplotypes were handled as single units for association and clustering, since linkage in the cohort was strong. The genetic ancestry cluster associated with self-reported Caucasian donors included 80% to 90% of the roughly 380 genotyped donors. To predict cytomegalovirus infection status, the study brought together high-throughput TCR immunosequencing, statistical association of individual TCRs with disease status, and machine learning. The study aimed to test whether signatures of past pathogen exposure could be identified by cataloging public T cell receptors. Findings and caveats that apply to the study as a whole: A further reported finding was that TCR beta sequences accurately predicted the HLA-A and HLA-B alleles for most subjects in the first cohort. Several of the top co-occurrence clusters appeared to be linked to parvovirus B19, influenza, CMV and Epstein-Barr virus, according to a later analysis. A later genetic analysis associated a missense DCLRE1C variant with V-gene and J-gene trimming of TCR beta chains, and an independent cohort replicated the association. The cohort was sequenced for TCR beta chains only, and without alpha or paired-chain data the features that could be detected were limited. In both the original and validation cohorts, the classifier was reported to diagnose cytomegalovirus status with high specificity and sensitivity. Most CMV-associated TCR beta chains appeared to be HLA-restricted in a later analysis, and the HLA associations seemed to be driven largely by CMV exposure. In the study, some 160 TCR beta chains were listed as associated with cytomegalovirus. In vitro tests confirmed that a few of the cytomegalovirus-associated TCR beta chains recognize cytomegalovirus antigens. A later genetic analysis reported fewer N-insertions in productive TCRs among donors in an Asian-associated ancestry cluster than the roughly 690-donor mean. A later analysis associated 15,000 to 20,000 TCR beta sequences with specific HLA alleles at a false discovery rate of 0.05. Linkage disequilibrium might explain the correlated functional status among segregating V segments, but an unknown experimental factor could not be excluded. About 17 rarely observed V segments, including chromosome 9 orphons, were excluded from the earlier analysis of several hundred of the donors because counts were too low. Assigning TCR associations to individual alleles was difficult when HLA alleles, especially DR and DQ, strongly co-occurred. Most TCR sequences were seen in very few donors, while some public TCRs were found in many individuals. The sequencing pipeline was judged likely to have produced a cluster of highly shared sequence variants as a technical artifact. The only immune exposure information available for the cohort was CMV serostatus. According to the authors, the approach could potentially be generalized to other disease states and immunological phenotypes. Because HLA typing was unavailable for some donors at each locus, only the typed subset was used in association tests. In a later analysis, the rate of TCR association differed among HLA loci, with DRB1 alleles having the most associated TCRs and HLA-C alleles having the fewest. Some IMGT-functional V segments, including TRBV6-2 and TRBV6-3, could not be distinguished by the 87-base-pair reads and were therefore excluded. Broadly in line with IMGT annotations, most TCR beta V segments showed up in productive rearrangements about 90% or about 30% of the time in an earlier analysis of approximately 640 of the donors. Presence/absence analyses assumed roughly uniform sequencing depth across donors, an assumption that may not hold. Compared with equally common non-associated chains, HLA-associated TCR beta chains in a later analysis were more clonally expanded and had lower generation probabilities.

The library was produced with the immunoSEQ multiplex PCR assay. A mixture of 60 forward primers for TCR Vbeta segments and 13 reverse primers for TCR Jbeta segments was used in the multiplex PCR. The CDR3 region of rearranged TCR beta genes was amplified from genomic DNA with a multiplex PCR assay. Amplified TCR beta libraries were sequenced as 87-base-pair reads on the Illumina HiSeq System. Per the source publication's procedure: In a later analysis, 77 million or so unique TCR beta chains were counted across the approximately 670 repertoires, and roughly 11 million of these chains were shared by at least two donors. To remove PCR and sequencing errors, raw reads were error-corrected and collapsed into unique sequences using a nearest-neighbor algorithm that merged closely related sequences. CDR3 sequences were aligned to IMGT reference sequences to assign V, D and J gene segments. For a sequence to be retained, a match of at least six nucleotides was required to both a V gene segment and a J gene segment. Rearrangements were classified as productive when the CDR3 lacked stop codons and remained in frame with V and J, and all other rearrangements were classified as non-productive. Following IMGT convention, CDR3 was defined as the stretch from the second conserved V-encoded cysteine to the conserved J-encoded phenylalanine. The earlier analysis of 500 to 600 of the donors excluded sequences that lacked an unambiguous match to a single V gene segment. In an earlier analysis of several hundred of the donors, V segments were called functional above 56.7% productive rearrangements and were called segregating when the between-donor standard deviation exceeded 5%. A statistical classification framework was built to diagnose cytomegalovirus status from the catalog of TCR beta chain sequences. In a later analysis, V and J genes were assigned by comparing TCR nucleotide sequences against IMGT/GENE-DB human TR gene sequences. Using the TCRdist pipeline, a later analysis assigned CDR3 sequences along with most-parsimonious VDJ recombination scenarios. In a later analysis, each TCR beta chain was defined by its CDR3 amino acid sequence together with its V-gene family, and reads without a unique V-gene family were excluded. To address suspected cross-contamination and a sequencing artifact, a later analysis removed some 620 highly shared, low-generation-probability nucleotide sequences. A later analysis calculated a clonal expansion index for each public chain from normalized within-repertoire ranks of inferred template counts. A later analysis computed generation probabilities with a VDJ recombination model fitted to out-of-frame rearrangements, and checked the results against IGoR. Hypergeometric tests were used in a later analysis to score TCR-TCR, TCR-HLA and TCR-CMV co-occurrence, with a repertoire-size bias correction applied to the TCR pairs. To estimate false discovery rates, a later analysis permuted the HLA or CMV assignments 20 times. In a later analysis, co-occurring TCRs were grouped using DBSCAN, and TCRdist sequence similarity was added for clustering within HLA-allele-positive subsets. For co-occurrence clustering, repertoires with fewer than 30,000 or more than 120,000 public chains were excluded, along with 5 or 6 repertoires with anomalous nucleotide sharing. As stored in TCRdb, this immuneACCESS dataset retains in-frame rearrangements with V and J assigned. A fraction of the clones does not appear; measured against another copy, unresolved V genes explain less than half of the discrepancy, and the remainder lacks a known reason. The V and J calls and clone size are taken from that table; D and trimming were inferred from the DNA. This sample has 130,000 or so clones in its table, and 61% of those were observed once. The ten most abundant clones make up approximately 1.7% of the sample.

From cysteine to phenylalanine, the CDR3 is 14 amino acids long. The sequence is cut down to CDR3 DNA, 42 bases in frame from base 1. CDR1 and CDR2 (MNHNY, SVGAGI) derive from the germline V gene (reference sequence). Trimming costs V 7 bases and J 6 bases, and their ends lie 15 bases apart. Sequencing was carried out using PBMCs. Recombination connected TRBV6-6 to TRBJ1-4, with TRBD1 tentatively as D gene (6 bases match). This clonotype was sampled from a male donor in good health and CMV-seronegative. The CDR3 protein is CASNDGTRDEKLFF. The nucleotide sequence reads TGTGCCAGCAATGACGGGACAAGGGATGAAAAACTGTTTTTT.